The rows below give T cell receptor beta chains drawn from one sample of a study of blood T cell repertoires in COVID-19. This table comes from immunoSEQ multiplex PCR, and its TCRdb copy is limited to in-frame clones, with some not included. Found here are 35,000 to 45,000 clones, roughly 70% of them singletons; the top ten hold 61%. Material: peripheral blood. The receptors come from an older man with acute or convalescent COVID-19. Both conserved end residues are part of each CDR3. A D gene is named only where the DNA matches it firmly. Clone size is shown for a subset of rows, as once, few, many or a class of expanded clone.

j_call clone_size v_call d_call cdr3_nt cdr3_aa
TRBJ2-1 - TRBV11-2 TRBD2 TGTGCCAGCAGCCTCACTAGCGGGAGGTTGTTTGAGCAGTTCTTC CASSLTSGRLFEQFF
TRBJ2-6 - TRBV28 TRBD2 TGTGCCAGCAGTTCCGGGGGGGCCCCGGGGGCCAACGTCCTGACTTTC CASSSGGAPGANVLTF
TRBJ2-5 - TRBV3-1/TRBV3-2 - TGTGCCAGCAGCCAAGAAACAGGTCGAGAGACCCAGTACTTC CASSQETGRETQYF
TRBJ1-2 - TRBV11-3 - TGTGCCAGCAGCTTGAGAGCTAACTATGGCTACACCTTC CASSLRANYGYTF
TRBJ2-1 - TRBV5-3 TRBD2 TGTGCCAGAAGCTTACACACCGAGTGGCGGGAGGGCCATGAGCAGTTCTTC CARSLHTEWREGHEQFF
TRBJ2-5 few TRBV19 TRBD2 TGTGCCAGTAGTACCTTGTCCCCCTCTCTAGCGGGAAAAGAGACCCAGTACTTC CASSTLSPSLAGKETQYF
TRBJ2-6 - TRBV3-1/TRBV3-2 TRBD2 TGTGCCAGCAGCCTAGCGGGAGTTGGGGCCAACGTCCTGACTTTC CASSLAGVGANVLTF
TRBJ1-1 - TRBV12-3/TRBV12-4 - TGTGCCAGCAGTCTACAGGGTAATACTGAAGCTTTCTTT CASSLQGNTEAFF
TRBJ2-7 many TRBV6-1 - TGTGCCAGCAGTGAGGCGGTTTACTACGAGCAGTACTTC CASSEAVYYEQYF
TRBJ1-3 few TRBV7-2 - TGTGCCAGCAGCTTAGCGCGTGGTGTCTCTGGAAACACCATATATTTT CASSLARGVSGNTIYF
TRBJ2-1 - TRBV18 TRBD2 TGTGCCAGCTCACCACGGGAGGGCCGCGAGCAGTTCTTC CASSPREGREQFF
TRBJ2-1 many TRBV28 - TGTGCCAGCACCCTATACAATGAGCAGTTCTTC CASTLYNEQFF
TRBJ2-1 - TRBV5-1 TRBD2 TGCGCCAGCAGCTTGGCACTAGCGGGAAACAATGAGCAGTTCTTC CASSLALAGNNEQFF
TRBJ2-7 - TRBV2 TRBD2 TGTGCCAGCAGTTCGACTAGCGGGGGCTACGGGCAGTACTTC CASSSTSGGYGQYF
TRBJ1-1 once TRBV12-5 - TGTGCTAGTGGTTTGTCCGAGGGCACTGAAGCTTTCTTT CASGLSEGTEAFF
TRBJ2-2 many TRBV29-1 TRBD2 TGCAGCGTAGTACTAGCGGGAGGTGTCGGGGAGCTGTTTTTT CSVVLAGGVGELFF
TRBJ2-1 - TRBV27 - TGTGCCAGCAGTTTCCGAGCTACAGGGACCTACAATGAGCAGTTCTTC CASSFRATGTYNEQFF
TRBJ2-1 - TRBV28 - TGTGCCAGCACCCTCCGTGTGGGCAACTACAATGAGCAGTTCTTC CASTLRVGNYNEQFF
TRBJ2-5 - TRBV20-1 - TGCAGTGCTAGTAAAGGTGGCGGACAAGAGACCCAGTACTTC CSASKGGGQETQYF
TRBJ2-6 - TRBV9 TRBD1 TGTGCCAGCAGCCCCCGGACAGGGGTCTTGTCTGGGGCCAACGTCCTGACTTTC CASSPRTGVLSGANVLTF
TRBJ2-1 - TRBV9 - TGTGCCAGCAGCGTAGAGGGAGTTGGGTACAATGAGCAGTTCTTC CASSVEGVGYNEQFF
TRBJ1-1 many TRBV7-9 - TGTGCCAGCAGCTATAATGACTGGGAAGCTTTCTTT CASSYNDWEAFF
TRBJ2-7 - TRBV27 - TGTGCCAGCAGTACGGGGGTCGGAGGGAACGAGCAGTACTTC CASSTGVGGNEQYF
TRBJ1-6 - TRBV7-2 TRBD1 TGTGCCAGCAGCAGAGAACGGACAGGGGGGAATTCACCCCTCCACTTT CASSRERTGGNSPLHF
TRBJ2-2 - TRBV2 - TGTGCCAGCAGTTGGGACTCCGCGAACACCGGGGAGCTGTTTTTT CASSWDSANTGELFF